The sequence of this T cell receptor beta chain was determined in a study of blood T cell repertoires in COVID-19. Original analysis: The assay estimated nucleated cells by amplifying reference gene primers. Some clones are missing from TCRdb's copy, which holds only in-frame ones; the method was immunoSEQ multiplex PCR. The V and J calls and clone size are taken from that table; D and trimming were inferred from the DNA. Of about 200,000 clones listed, 70% to 90% were seen once; the top ten hold 3.5% to 4%. The TCR originated in a woman between 40 and 55 years old with acute COVID-19. Sequencing was performed on PBMCs or T cells enriched from blood (not recorded which).

CDR3 bases: TGTGCCAGCAGCCAGTACCAGGGGGCCGGGCTGCCTGAAGCTTTCTTT. Translation: CASSQYQGAGLPEAFF. The genes are TRBV3-1 (or the pseudogene TRBV3-2) and TRBJ1-1; 8 positions agree with TRBD1. Trimming cost V 3 bases and J 6 bases; bases outside gene matches: 12. The length of the CDR3 is 16 residues. The germline CDR1 and CDR2 sequences are LGHDT and YNNKEL (reference sequence).